Presented here are 26 T cell receptor beta chains from one specimen sequenced in a study of shared clonotypes between healthy human individuals. Assay used: immunoSEQ multiplex PCR; TCRdb lists only in-frame clones, some missing. The repertoire holds about 2.4 million clones, with roughly 93% as singletons. The sequenced sample consisted of naive CD4+ T cells from PBMCs. The subset denotes: CD45RA+ positively selected. These receptors came from a man between 18 and 35 years old in good health. Some clones in this sample may be carry-over from other donors' samples.

The genes are TRBV11-2 and TRBJ1-4, with D perhaps matching TRBD1 (5 bases). The CDR3 loop spans 13 amino acids. The V end was cut by 3 bases, the J end by 8 bases, with 10 bases between. The germline CDR1 and CDR2 sequences are SGHAT and FQNNGV. The CDR3 sequence: CASSFRVQEKLFF. CDR3 in DNA: TGTGCCAGCAGCTTCAGGGTACAGGAAAAACTGTTTTTT.

This chain connects TRBV7-9 to TRBJ1-4; D uncertain. Germline lookup yields CDR1 SEHNR and CDR2 FQNEAQ (reference sequence). The germline V and J ends were trimmed by 3 bases and 7 bases, with 15 bases remaining between them. The CDR3 is 15 residues long. Written as DNA, the CDR3 is TGTGCCAGCAGCTTCGGTGGGGTTAAGAGTGAAAAACTGTTTTTT. Amino acid sequence: CASSFGGVKSEKLFF.

The J gene is TRBJ2-7, the V gene TRBV14, with D possibly TRBD1 on 6 matching bases. In germline, CDR1 is SGHDN, CDR2 FVKESK. The CDR3 length is 15 residues. V was cut by 4 bases and J by 4 bases, with 17 bases left in between. The CDR3, as DNA: TGTGCCAGCAGCCCAGGGGCCAGGAGTCCTTACGAGCAGTACTTC. This encodes CASSPGARSPYEQYF.

This sequence joins TRBV7-8 and TRBJ2-7; maybe TRBD2 (5 bases). Trimming shortened V by 5 bases and J by 7 bases, and 21 bases separated the two germline ends. The CDR3 is made up of 15 amino acids. Germline V gene data show CDR1 as SGHVS and CDR2 as FQNEAQ. The CDR3 bases are TGTGCCAGCAGCCCCCGCGAGGGTTGGTCGTTAGAGCAGTACTTC. This gives the protein CASSPREGWSLEQYF.

J is TRBJ2-1 and V is TRBV30; 8 nucleotides match TRBD1. Germline trimming cut 3 bases from V and 0 bases from J; bases unmatched to any gene: 10. Per germline, CDR1 GTSNPN and CDR2 SVGIG (reference sequence). The CDR3 consists of 17 residues. The CDR3 spells CAWSPPWTGNSYNEQFF. CDR3 in DNA: TGTGCCTGGAGCCCTCCTTGGACAGGGAACTCCTACAATGAGCAGTTCTTC.

The chain combines TRBV7-2 with TRBJ2-2, with 8 bases identical to TRBD1. The junction had 5 bases not matched to a gene; V was cut back by 1 base and J by 7 bases. CDR3 length: 15 amino acids. Per the germline V gene, CDR1 is SGHTA and CDR2 is FQGNSA. The CDR3 DNA reads as TGTGCCAGCAGCTTAGGACAGGGGTGGGTCGGGGAGCTGTTTTTT. It is translated as CASSLGQGWVGELFF.

This chain uses TRBV10-3 with TRBJ1-1; TRBD1 might be the D (5 bases). Trimming shortened V by 0 bases and J by 11 bases, and 28 bases separated the two germline ends. This CDR3 is built from 18 residues. CDR1 ENHRY and CDR2 SYGVKD come from the germline V gene. For the CDR3, the DNA is TGTGCCATCAGTGAGTCCCTTGGGGGGGGTGGTAGTTCCGGCGCTGCTTTCTTT. Translation: CAISESLGGGGSSGAAFF.

The chain couples TRBV29-1 to TRBJ1-4; TRBD1 agrees at 9 bases. Trimming took 7 bases from V and 7 from J; bases not matched to a gene: 7. This CDR3 contains 13 residues. The germline CDR1 and CDR2 sequences are SQVTM and ANQGSEA. This chain's CDR3 is CSATGGEGEKLFF. The CDR3 DNA follows: TGCAGCGCCACAGGGGGCGAGGGTGAAAAACTGTTTTTT.

The rearrangement links TRBV18 to TRBJ2-5; 9 bases are a match to TRBD1. In germline, CDR1 is KGHSH, CDR2 LQKENI. This CDR3 is built from 15 residues. V lost 0 bases, J lost 5 bases, and 4 bases stayed unmatched. The CDR3 spells CASSPPYRGRETQYF. CDR3 DNA: TGTGCCAGCTCACCACCATACAGGGGGCGCGAGACCCAGTACTTC. The full variable domain, its missing parts supplied by reference TRBV18 and TRBJ2-5, is NAGVMQNPRHLVRRRGQEARLRCSPMKGHSHVYWYRQLPEEGLKFMVYLQKENIIDESGMPKERFSAEFPKEGPSILRIQQVVRGDSAAYFCASSPPYRGRETQYFGPGTRLLVL.

This chain connects TRBV7-2 to TRBJ1-5; the D gene is possibly TRBD1 (5 bases). The CDR3 has 17 amino acids. The V and J ends lost 1 base and 1 base respectively, with 14 bases between them. Per the germline V gene, CDR1 is SGHTA and CDR2 is FQGNSA. Written as DNA, the CDR3 is TGTGCCAGCAGCTTAGTCGGGTCCGAGGGGAGCAATCAGCCCCAGCATTTT. It yields the protein CASSLVGSEGSNQPQHF.

On this clone: Other DNA variants within this sample encode the same CDR3. The chain joins TRBV28 to TRBJ1-2, with D unresolved. Germline V gene lookup returns CDR1 MDHEN and CDR2 SYDVKM. V shed 1 base and J shed 5 bases, with 8 bases lying between them. This CDR3 spans 13 amino acids. For the CDR3, the DNA is TGTGCCAGCAGTTTATCGGGTTTTTATGGCTACACCTTC. Its protein is CASSLSGFYGYTF.

On this clone itself: This may stem from a read error, because a much larger clone lies one nucleotide away. The gene calls are TRBV7-7 and TRBJ2-2; D is unresolved. V dropped 5 bases and J dropped 0 bases, with 4 bases sitting between them. CDR1 SSHAT and CDR2 FNYEAQ come from the germline V gene (reference sequence). This CDR3 has 13 amino acids. The CDR3 here is CASSPSNTGELFF. The CDR3 DNA sequence: TGTGCCAGCAGCCCCTCGAACACCGGGGAGCTGTTTTTT.

V is TRBV7-8 and J is TRBJ1-2; D gene uncertain. Trimming cost V 5 bases and J 2 bases, with 12 bases left between them. This CDR3 spans 14 amino acids. Germline CDR1 reads SGHVS; CDR2 reads FQNEAQ. The CDR3, as DNA: TGTGCCAGCAGCCCTGAAGCGGCGAACTATGGCTACACCTTC. This sequence encodes CASSPEAANYGYTF.

The CDR3 sequence: CASSPKTRGSTDTQYF. In nucleotides, the CDR3 is TGTGCCAGCTCACCAAAGACTAGGGGTAGCACAGATACGCAGTATTTT. The V and J genes are TRBV18 and TRBJ2-3, with D tentatively TRBD2 (6 bases). The germline V gene has CDR1 KGHSH and CDR2 LQKENI. CDR3 length: 16 amino acids. The V end was cut by 2 bases, the J end by 0 bases, with 12 bases between. The variable domain in full, with the rest retrieved from reference TRBV18 and TRBJ2-3, is NAGVMQNPRHLVRRRGQEARLRCSPMKGHSHVYWYRQLPEEGLKFMVYLQKENIIDESGMPKERFSAEFPKEGPSILRIQQVVRGDSAAYFCASSPKTRGSTDTQYFGPGTRLTVL.

This clone was seen a single time. V gene TRBV29-1 combines with J gene TRBJ2-5; 9 bases are a match to TRBD1. The CDR3 is made up of 14 amino acids. The V and J ends lost 3 bases and 5 bases, in that order; junction bases with no gene match: 7. Per the germline V gene, CDR1 is SQVTM and CDR2 is ANQGSEA. CDR3 sequence (DNA): TGCAGCGTTGATAGGACAGGGGTTTGGGAGACCCAGTACTTC. Its protein is CSVDRTGVWETQYF.

The V gene is TRBV7-9, the J gene TRBJ2-3; D not resolved. The ends were cut back, 1 base at V and 2 bases at J, with 7 bases in the middle. CDR3 size: 14 residues. Per the germline V gene, CDR1 is SEHNR and CDR2 is FQNEAQ (reference sequence). The DNA for the CDR3 is TGTGCCAGCAGCTTAGTTCTAAACACAGATACGCAGTATTTT. This encodes CASSLVLNTDTQYF.

The V and J genes are TRBV11-3 and TRBJ2-1, with D perhaps TRBD1 (6 bases). CDR1 and CDR2 (germline): SGHNT, YENEEA. The germline V and J ends were trimmed by 1 base and 6 bases, with 16 bases remaining between them. The CDR3 has 16 amino acids. This CDR3 reads CASSLGTRGTVNEQFF. DNA of the CDR3: TGTGCCAGCAGCTTAGGTACCAGGGGCACGGTCAATGAGCAGTTCTTC.

The DNA for the CDR3 is TGTGCCAGCAGCAGAGTGGGACAGGGGGTGGGAGATCAGCCCCAGCATTTT. Residues: CASSRVGQGVGDQPQHF. This sequence joins TRBV7-2 and TRBJ1-5, with TRBD1 identical over 11 bases. Germline-derived CDR1 and CDR2 are SGHTA and FQGNSA. V lost 5 bases and J lost 5; bases outside the gene matches: 11. This CDR3 is built from 17 residues.

The gene calls are TRBV5-1 and TRBJ2-7, with 10 bases fitting TRBD2. Germline V gene data show CDR1 as SGHRS and CDR2 as YFSETQ. V trimming: 4 bases; J trimming: 2 bases; junction bases outside the gene matches: 9. The CDR3 is made up of 16 amino acids. CDR3 nucleotide sequence: TGCGCCAGCAGCCCCCCGGGACTAGCGATTACCTACGAGCAGTACTTC. Encoded protein: CASSPPGLAITYEQYF. Variable domain in full (rest from reference TRBV5-1 and TRBJ2-7): KAGVTQTPRYLIKTRGQQVTLSCSPISGHRSVSWYQQTPGQGLQFLFEYFSETQRNKGNFPGRFSGRQFSNSRSEMNVSTLELGDSALYLCASSPPGLAITYEQYFGPGTRLTVT.

V and J are TRBV18 and TRBJ2-5; D is possibly TRBD2 (6 bases). Looked up from germline, CDR1 is KGHSH and CDR2 is LQKENI. Trimming shortened V by 4 bases and J by 1 base, and 10 bases separated the two germline ends. The CDR3 extends over 14 amino acids. The CDR3 nucleotides read TGTGCCAGCTCACTTTACGGGGGCCAAGAGACCCAGTACTTC. This encodes CASSLYGGQETQYF. The full variable domain, completed using reference TRBV18 and TRBJ2-5, is NAGVMQNPRHLVRRRGQEARLRCSPMKGHSHVYWYRQLPEEGLKFMVYLQKENIIDESGMPKERFSAEFPKEGPSILRIQQVVRGDSAAYFCASSLYGGQETQYFGPGTRLLVL.

With respect to this clone: A much bigger clone sits one base away, suggesting this may be a read error. This CDR3 is also generated by other DNA sequences in the sample. The rearrangement joins TRBV5-1 to TRBJ1-1; 8 nucleotides line up with TRBD1. CDR1 is SGHRS and CDR2 is YFSETQ in the germline V gene. The CDR3 is made up of 14 amino acids. V lost 3 bases and J lost 1; bases outside the gene matches: 2. CDR3 amino acids: CASSSGQGNTEAFF. The CDR3 DNA reads TGCGCCAGCAGCTCCGGACAGGGGAACACTGAAGCTTTCTTT.

This clone has just one count. The rearrangement uses TRBV7-9 and TRBJ1-4; 7 bases match TRBD1. With V trimmed by 6 bases and J by 3 bases, 7 bases remained unmatched. There are 15 residues in the CDR3. Germline V CDR1 and CDR2: SEHNR, FQNEAQ (reference sequence). CDR3 bases: TGTGCCAGCAGTTATACAGGGGCTTCTAATGAAAAACTGTTTTTT. Its translation: CASSYTGASNEKLFF.

V is TRBV5-8 and J is TRBJ2-3; TRBD2 is a possible D gene (5 bases). Per the germline V gene, CDR1 is SGHTS and CDR2 is YDEGEE. The CDR3 spans 16 residues. V shed 0 bases and J shed 0 bases, with 11 bases lying between them. CDR3 residues: CASSLDGRGSTDTQYF. CDR3 in DNA: TGTGCCAGCAGCTTGGACGGTCGCGGGAGCACAGATACGCAGTATTTT.

The chain recombines TRBV4-1 with TRBJ1-5; TRBD1 agrees at 7 bases. The CDR3 is made up of 16 amino acids. CDR1 and CDR2 (germline): MGHRA, YSYEKL. The V gene end was trimmed by 0 bases and the J gene end by 1 base; junction bases not matched to a gene: 3. The CDR3 loop reads CASSQDPRGSNQPQHF. CDR3 bases: TGCGCCAGCAGCCAAGATCCCAGGGGGAGCAATCAGCCCCAGCATTTT.

Notes on this clone: Other DNA sequences in this sample translate to the same CDR3. The chain is built from TRBV2 and TRBJ2-5, with unresolved D. The germline V gene encodes CDR1 SNHLY and CDR2 FYNNEI. The CDR3 has 13 residues. Trimming took 1 base from V and 0 from J, leaving 3 bases between them. The CDR3 protein is CASSEVYQETQYF. The CDR3 bases are TGTGCCAGCAGTGAAGTGTACCAAGAGACCCAGTACTTC.

The CDR3 sequence: CASSEVSGAYEQYF. The CDR3, as DNA: TGTGCCAGCAGTGAAGTTTCAGGGGCGTACGAGCAGTACTTC. This sequence joins TRBV6-1 and TRBJ2-7, with D maybe TRBD1 (6 bases). Looked up from germline, CDR1 is MNHNS and CDR2 is SASEGT. This CDR3 is 14 amino acids long. Trimming removed 1 base at V and 4 bases at J, with 11 bases between.